Listed below are T cell receptor beta chains from one sample, sequenced in a study of blood T cells in healthy people across ages. TCRdb processed the 5' RACE reads anew with MiXCR; each CDR3 protein has one entry. Of hundreds of thousands of distinct CDR3 sequences listed, approximately 50% are singletons. Material for sequencing was blood. The source of these receptors is a woman between 55 and 75 years old in good health. Both conserved end residues are part of each CDR3. A D gene is named only where the DNA matches it firmly. The size field is filled for only some rows; it gives once, few, many or a size class.

>TRBJ2-5|-|TRBD1|TRBV20-1
TGCAGTGCTAGAAACCCGAGAGGGGACAGGGATCATGAGCAGTACTTC
CSARNPRGDRDHEQYF
>TRBJ2-7|many|-|TRBV29-1
TGCAGCTTCGCACAGGGCGGCTACGAGCAGTACTTC
CSFAQGGYEQYF
>TRBJ1-2|-|-|TRBV2
TGTGCCAGCAGTGAATCGCAGGGCGGCTACACCTTC
CASSESQGGYTF
>TRBJ1-2|few|TRBD1|TRBV29-1
TGCAGCGCCCCTTCCGGACAGGGAGGCTATGGCTACACCTTC
CSAPSGQGGYGYTF
>TRBJ2-5|few|-|TRBV18
TGTGCCAGCTCACCTACGGCTGGAGAGACCCAGTACTTC
CASSPTAGETQYF
>TRBJ2-7|few|TRBD2|TRBV10-3
TGTGCCATCAGTACTAGCGGGAGGGAATACGAGCAGTACTTC
CAISTSGREYEQYF
>TRBJ2-5|-|TRBD1|TRBV7-2
TGTACCAGCAGCCCCTTCAGGGGGACAGGCGTGCAAGAGACCCAGTACTTC
CTSSPFRGTGVQETQYF
>TRBJ2-1|-|-|TRBV12-5
TGTGCTAGTGGTTTGACCGGGACTGGCTTTGATGAGCAGTTCTTC
CASGLTGTGFDEQFF
>TRBJ2-7|-|-|TRBV27
TGTGCCAGCAGCCCGGAGAGGGGCTACAATGAGCAGTACTTC
CASSPERGYNEQYF
>TRBJ2-1|-|-|TRBV7-2
TGTGCCAGCAGCTTGAGAAGCGCAAGATACAATGAGCAGTTCTTC
CASSLRSARYNEQFF
>TRBJ1-1|-|TRBD1|TRBV27
TGTGCCAGCAGTATAAAACAGGGGGCTGAAGCTTTCTTT
CASSIKQGAEAFF
>TRBJ2-7|-|-|TRBV12-3/TRBV12-4
TGTGCCAGCAGTGCGTACAGCTCCTACGAGCAGTACTTC
CASSAYSSYEQYF
>TRBJ2-1|-|-|TRBV5-1
TGCGCCAGCAGCTTGGGAGGGAGTCACTACAATGAGCAGTTCTTC
CASSLGGSHYNEQFF
>TRBJ1-2|-|TRBD1|TRBV2
TGTGCCAGCAACAGACTAGGGACAGGGGGAGATGGCTACACCTTC
CASNRLGTGGDGYTF
>TRBJ2-1|-|TRBD2|TRBV4-1
TGCGCCAGCAGCTCGACTAGCGGGAGTCTAAACAATGAGCAGTTCTTC
CASSSTSGSLNNEQFF
>TRBJ2-1|-|-|TRBV4-2
TGTGCCAGCAGCCCTTCGGCGGGAACTGGGGATGAGCAGTTCTTC
CASSPSAGTGDEQFF
>TRBJ1-1|-|-|TRBV20-1
TGCAGTGCTAGAGACCGTCTTAGGGAAAACACTGAAGCTTTCTTT
CSARDRLRENTEAFF
>TRBJ2-3|-|TRBD2|TRBV5-1
TGCGCCAGCAGCTTTGCTAGCGGGTTCACAGATACGCAGTATTTT
CASSFASGFTDTQYF
>TRBJ2-3|-|-|TRBV28
TGTGCCAGCAGTTTATTTATGTCAGATACGCAGTATTTT
CASSLFMSDTQYF
>TRBJ2-1|many|TRBD1|TRBV10-3
TGTGCCATCAGTGAGTCGAAAGGGGGCGAATACAATGAGCAGTTCTTC
CAISESKGGEYNEQFF
>TRBJ2-6|-|TRBD1|TRBV20-1
TGCAGTGCTCCGGGGACAGGGCAAAGTTTTGGTGGGGCCAACGTCCTGACTTTC
CSAPGTGQSFGGANVLTF
>TRBJ2-3|-|-|TRBV15
TGTGCCACCAGCATTAGTTCAGATACGCAGTATTTT
CATSISSDTQYF
>TRBJ1-2|few|TRBD1|TRBV20-1
TGCAGTGCTAGACCCGACAGGGTAGATGGCTACACCTTC
CSARPDRVDGYTF
>TRBJ2-7|many|-|TRBV29-1
TGCAGCGGAATGGACAATACCTACGAGCAGTACTTC
CSGMDNTYEQYF
>TRBJ1-5|-|-|TRBV27
TGTGCCAGCAGTTACGCCGGGGACGGTGGCAATCAGCCCCAGCATTTT
CASSYAGDGGNQPQHF
>TRBJ2-7|-|-|TRBV9
TGTGCCAGCAGCGTATCCAGCGCACGAACCTACGAGCAGTACTTC
CASSVSSARTYEQYF
>TRBJ1-5|-|-|TRBV28
TGTGCCAGCAACCAGGGTTATAGCAATCAGCCCCAGCATTTT
CASNQGYSNQPQHF
>TRBJ2-1|-|-|TRBV7-9
TGTGCCAGCAGCTTAAGGGACGTGGGTGAGCAGTTCTTC
CASSLRDVGEQFF
>TRBJ2-5|-|TRBD1|TRBV20-1
TGCAGTGCTGTGGACAGGGAGAAAGAGACCCAGTACTTC
CSAVDREKETQYF
>TRBJ2-1|-|TRBD2|TRBV3-1
TGTGCCAGCAGCTGGGGGGGGGGTTGGAATGAGCAGTTCTTC
CASSWGGGWNEQFF
>TRBJ1-2|-|-|TRBV5-1
TGCGCCAGCAGCTCAACAACAGGAAACTATGGCTACACCTTC
CASSSTTGNYGYTF
>TRBJ2-7|-|-|TRBV28
TGTGCCAGCACCTCTCGAGGGGAGAGCTCCTACGAGCAGTACTTC
CASTSRGESSYEQYF
>TRBJ2-7|once|TRBD2|TRBV28
TGTGCCAGCAGTTTAGGGGTATGGTCTAGCGGGACTTACGAGCAGTACTTC
CASSLGVWSSGTYEQYF
>TRBJ1-5|-|-|TRBV4-3
TGCGTCAGCAGCCAAGATGGGGGACAGCCCCAGCATTTT
CVSSQDGGQPQHF
>TRBJ1-6|once|TRBD1|TRBV7-3
TGTGCCAGCAGCTTGGACAGGGGACCTAATTCACCCCTCCACTTT
CASSLDRGPNSPLHF
>TRBJ1-5|-|TRBD1|TRBV27
TGTGCCAGCAGCCAAGGGACCAGGGGGCCAAGCAATCAGCCCCAGCATTTT
CASSQGTRGPSNQPQHF
>TRBJ2-7|-|-|TRBV20-1
TGCAGTGCTCCTCTCACAGGGCGAGAGCAGTACTTC
CSAPLTGREQYF
>TRBJ1-2|-|-|TRBV7-2
TGTGCCAGCAGCTTACCCGGGACACACTATGGCTACACCTTC
CASSLPGTHYGYTF
>TRBJ2-3|few|-|TRBV20-1
TGCAGTGCTAGAGTCCAGGGTACAGATACGCAGTATTTT
CSARVQGTDTQYF
>TRBJ1-2|-|-|TRBV20-1
TGCAGTGCTAGAGATCTTTGGGCCTATGGCTACACCTTC
CSARDLWAYGYTF
>TRBJ2-7|few|-|TRBV20-1
TGCAGTGCTAAAGCGTCACCCTACGAGCAGTACTTC
CSAKASPYEQYF
>TRBJ2-5|-|TRBD2|TRBV6-1
TGTGCCAGCAGTCGTACGCTCGGGACTACCGGGATTGGTGAGACCCAGTACTTC
CASSRTLGTTGIGETQYF
>TRBJ2-7|-|TRBD2|TRBV6-1
TGTGCCAGCAGAGATACTAGCGGGAGGGGTGGGTCATACTACGAGCAGTACTTC
CASRDTSGRGGSYYEQYF
>TRBJ1-1|many|-|TRBV20-1
TGCAGTGCTAGAGTAGGAAACACTGAAGCTTTCTTT
CSARVGNTEAFF
>TRBJ2-2|-|TRBD1|TRBV2
TGTGCCAGCATCGGGACAGGGGGAAGGAACACCGGGGAGCTGTTTTTT
CASIGTGGRNTGELFF
>TRBJ2-5|-|TRBD1|TRBV20-1
TGCAGTGCTAGGCCCGGACAGGGTGGAGAGACCCAGTACTTC
CSARPGQGGETQYF
>TRBJ2-6|few|-|TRBV7-9
TGTGCCAGCAGTTCAACCAGATCCAGGGGTGGGGCCAACGTCCTGACTTTC
CASSSTRSRGGANVLTF
>TRBJ2-1|-|TRBD2|TRBV6-5
TGTGCCAGCAGCCGCTCAAGCGGGAGTACCTACAATGAGCAGTTCTTC
CASSRSSGSTYNEQFF
>TRBJ2-5|many|TRBD2|TRBV7-2
TGTGCCAGCACGTCTCAAGCGGGAGGGCGTGAGACCCAGTACTTC
CASTSQAGGRETQYF
>TRBJ2-1|-|TRBD1|TRBV27
TGTGCCAGCAGGGGGACAGCTTACAATGAGCAGTTCTTC
CASRGTAYNEQFF
>TRBJ2-7|-|-|TRBV4-3
TGCGCCAGCAGCCAAGACGGCAGGGAAGGGTTCCAGGACGAGCAGTACTTC
CASSQDGREGFQDEQYF
>TRBJ2-5|few|-|TRBV5-1
TGCGCCAGCAGCCAGCAGACTAGTGGAGAGACCCAGTACTTC
CASSQQTSGETQYF
>TRBJ2-1|few|-|TRBV20-1
TGCAGTGCTAGAGGAGGTAGTGGCTTGATTCTCAATGAGCAGTTCTTC
CSARGGSGLILNEQFF
>TRBJ2-7|-|-|TRBV12-3/TRBV12-4
TGTGCCAGCAGTCTCTCAGGGGGGTGGTCATACAATGAGCAGTACTTC
CASSLSGGWSYNEQYF
>TRBJ1-2|-|TRBD1|TRBV5-5
TGTGCCAGCAGCTTGTCGGCAGGGGGAAACTATGGCTACACCTTC
CASSLSAGGNYGYTF